This TCR beta chain was retrieved from a study of beta chain features in type 1 diabetes. Study summary: Across the samples, roughly 98 million sorted cells were examined in total.

This clone was counted a few times. The whole isolated RNA underwent reverse transcription, so sequencing captured expressed TCRB transcripts. Profiled with immunoSEQ multiplex PCR; TCRdb holds only in-frame clones, not every one. This repertoire shows approximately 250,000 clones, over 7.5% found once; its top ten account for just under 0.035%. The CDR3 is 15 amino acids. Trimming removed 2 bases from V and 0 bases from J, with 11 bases in between. CDR1 and CDR2 from the germline V gene are SGHRS and YFSETQ. Sequencing was performed on naive CD4+ T cells from blood. The source is a woman aged 18-29 years in good health. The chain couples TRBV5-1 to TRBJ1-1; D might be TRBD1 (6 bases). The CDR3 sequence is CASSLDGQMNTEAFF. In DNA form, the CDR3 reads TGCGCCAGCAGCTTAGACGGACAGATGAACACTGAAGCTTTCTTT.